The 29 T cell receptor beta chains in this list originate from one sample, sequenced in a study of early T cells in non-severe SARS-CoV-2 infection. TCRdb analysed the 5' RACE reads with MiXCR anew, one entry per CDR3 protein. The sample yields about 61,000 distinct CDR3 sequences, 10% to 12% seen once. The sequencing input was whole blood. The receptors were sampled from an adult who was a healthcare worker with PCR-confirmed SARS-CoV-2 infection or an uninfected control (not recorded which).

This clonotype has only a few counts. The rearrangement links TRBV11-2 to TRBJ2-4, with 7 nucleotides matching TRBD1. V dropped 5 bases and J dropped 0; count of bases not matched to a gene: 4. The CDR3 extends over 15 amino acids. CDR1 SGHAT and CDR2 FQNNGV come from the germline V gene. CDR3 residues: CASSNRGLAKNIQYF. Written as DNA, the CDR3 is TGTGCCAGCAGCAACAGGGGATTAGCCAAAAACATTCAGTACTTC.

This clonotype has only a few counts. V and J are TRBV27 and TRBJ1-2; 7 bases line up with TRBD1. The trim removed 5 bases at V and 3 bases at J, leaving 3 bases unmatched. The CDR3 is 13 amino acids. CDR1 and CDR2 (germline): MNHEY, SMNVEV (reference sequence). CDR3 amino acids: CASSPTGYYGYTF. The CDR3 DNA reads as TGTGCCAGCAGTCCGACAGGGTACTATGGCTACACCTTC.

The chain employs TRBV9 and TRBJ2-2, with D maybe TRBD2 (6 bases). V gave up 0 bases and J gave up 6 bases, with 6 bases separating them. CDR3 size: 13 residues. The germline CDR1 and CDR2 sequences are SGDLS and YYNGEE. The CDR3 nucleotides are TGTGCCAGCAGCGTAGTAGCGGCCGGGGAGCTGTTTTTT. This translates into CASSVVAAGELFF.

At least ten counts were recorded for this clonotype. V gene TRBV12-3 or TRBV12-4 combines with J gene TRBJ2-2; 10 positions match TRBD1. J was trimmed by 0 bases and V by 5 bases; bases with no gene match: 9. CDR3 length: 18 amino acids. The CDR3 region is CASSPRDRGDPNTGELFF. CDR3 bases: TGTGCCAGCAGTCCCCGGGACAGGGGCGATCCGAACACCGGGGAGCTGTTTTTT.

The chain has TRBV29-1 and TRBJ1-2; maybe TRBD1 (5 bases). Per the germline V gene, CDR1 is SQVTM and CDR2 is ANQGSEA. CDR3 length: 12 residues. V was trimmed by 4 bases and J by 6 bases, leaving 12 bases between them. The chain's CDR3 is CSVAGQGNGYTF. The CDR3 DNA sequence: TGCAGCGTTGCGGGGCAGGGAAATGGCTACACCTTC.

This chain uses TRBV9 with TRBJ1-1; 7 bases fit TRBD1. The CDR3 runs to 16 residues. V lost 3 bases, J lost 0 bases, and 8 bases stayed unmatched. The germline V gene encodes CDR1 SGDLS and CDR2 YYNGEE. CDR3 nucleotide sequence: TGTGCCAGCAGCGCATACTCCACAGGGGTGAACACTGAAGCTTTCTTT. Its translation: CASSAYSTGVNTEAFF. Full variable domain (outside the CDR3, taken from reference TRBV9 and TRBJ1-1): DSGVTQTPKHLITATGQRVTLRCSPRSGDLSVYWYQQSLDQGLQFLIQYYNGEERAKGNILERFSAQQFPDLHSELNLSSLELGDSALYFCASSAYSTGVNTEAFFGQGTRLTVV.

This clonotype occurred many times. This rearrangement joins TRBV29-1 to TRBJ2-7; the D gene is possibly TRBD1 (6 bases). Germline values: CDR1 SQVTM, CDR2 ANQGSEA. Trimming pared 8 bases from V and 6 bases from J, leaving 14 bases between. The CDR3 has 11 residues. CDR3 sequence: CSSTRGGEQYF. In DNA form, the CDR3 reads TGCAGCTCAACCAGGGGCGGCGAGCAGTACTTC.

V and J are TRBV6-2 or TRBV6-3 and TRBJ2-7; D is uncertain. The V gene lost 2 bases and the J gene lost 2 bases, with 13 bases spanning the gap. This CDR3 has 15 amino acids. Germline CDR1 is MNHEY and CDR2 is SVGEGT. CDR3 amino acids: CASSYGQRFTYEQYF. Written as DNA, the CDR3 is TGTGCCAGCAGTTACGGGCAGAGATTTACCTACGAGCAGTACTTC.

By frequency in the sample, this clonotype is medium-sized. V gene TRBV30 combines with J gene TRBJ2-3; 12 bases match TRBD2. Germline lookup yields CDR1 GTSNPN and CDR2 SVGIG (reference sequence). CDR3 length equals 15 residues. After removal of 5 bases from V and 6 bases from J, the junction contained 9 bases not matched to a gene. CDR3 nucleotide sequence: TGTGCCTGGGACACTAGCGGGGGGAAAGGGGATACGCAGTATTTT. Its translation: CAWDTSGGKGDTQYF.

This clonotype was counted many times. The chain employs TRBV12-3 or TRBV12-4 and TRBJ1-4; weak D call: TRBD1 (5 bases). Trimming removed 6 bases from V and 8 bases from J, with 13 bases in between. CDR3 length: 13 residues. The CDR3 sequence: CASRRPQGEKLFF. CDR3 sequence (DNA): TGTGCCAGCAGACGCCCCCAGGGAGAAAAACTGTTTTTT.

In this sample, this clonotype turned up many times. The DNA for the CDR3 is TGTGCCAGCAGCTTTATGGGCACAGGGGATACGCAGTATTTT. Residues: CASSFMGTGDTQYF. The chain uses TRBV13 and TRBJ2-3; TRBD1 might be the D (6 bases). The CDR3 is made up of 14 amino acids. V lost 3 bases and J lost 6, with 13 bases in between. CDR1 and CDR2 from the germline V gene are PRHDT and FYEKMQ (reference sequence).

At least ten counts were recorded for this clonotype. The gene calls are TRBV7-3 and TRBJ1-5; D is unclear. Germline V gene lookup returns CDR1 SGHTA and CDR2 FQGTGA. The CDR3 totals 13 residues. Trimming removed 1 base from V and 5 bases from J, with 6 bases in between. CDR3 in DNA: TGTGCCAGCAGCTTAATGGGCGATCAGCCCCAGCATTTT. This sequence encodes CASSLMGDQPQHF. Full variable domain (rest looked up from reference TRBV7-3 and TRBJ1-5): GAGVSQTPSNKVTEKGKYVELRCDPISGHTALYWYRQSLGQGPEFLIYFQGTGAADDSGLPNDRFFAVRPEGSVSTLKIQRTERGDSAVYLCASSLMGDQPQHFGDGTRLSIL.

This clonotype was recorded at least ten times. The rearrangement links TRBV30 to TRBJ1-5; D remains unclear. Trimming left V 2 bases short and J 4 bases short, with 9 bases between. Germline-derived CDR1 and CDR2 are GTSNPN and SVGIG (reference sequence). The CDR3 length is 13 residues. For the CDR3, the DNA is TGTGCCTGGAGTCCGGCGTGGAATCAGCCCCAGCATTTT. Amino acids: CAWSPAWNQPQHF.

The V call is TRBV7-8, the J call TRBJ1-1; D unresolved. The CDR3 has 15 amino acids. V lost 1 base to trimming and J lost 1 base, with 10 bases between them. Germline V CDR1 and CDR2: SGHVS, FQNEAQ. Here the CDR3 DNA reads TGTGCCAGCAGCTTAGTGAGAGGACCGAACACTGAAGCTTTCTTT. Protein product: CASSLVRGPNTEAFF.

This clonotype was counted many times. The gene calls are TRBV6-2 or TRBV6-3 and TRBJ1-1; 9 bases map to TRBD1. Germline CDR1 and CDR2: MNHEY and SVGEGT. The CDR3 covers 14 residues. The trim removed 6 bases at V and 5 bases at J, leaving 7 bases unmatched. The CDR3 DNA reads TGTGCCAGCAGCCACGGACAGGGGTGGACTGAAGCTTTCTTT. It codes for CASSHGQGWTEAFF.

This clonotype was observed at least ten times. V gene TRBV7-2 combines with J gene TRBJ2-7; D remains ambiguous. The germline V gene has CDR1 SGHTA and CDR2 FQGNSA. The CDR3 loop spans 13 amino acids. Trimming took 1 base from V and 3 from J, leaving 7 bases between them. CDR3 loop: CASSLETGYEQYF. The CDR3 nucleotides are TGTGCCAGCAGCTTAGAGACGGGCTACGAGCAGTACTTC.

The chain carries TRBV12-3 or TRBV12-4 and TRBJ2-3; D not resolved. Trimming removed 5 bases from V and 3 bases from J, with 6 bases in between. The CDR3 sequence is 12 residues long. CDR3 in amino acids: CASSRATDTQYF. The CDR3 nucleotides read TGTGCCAGCAGTCGGGCTACAGATACGCAGTATTTT.

This clonotype was detected a few times. The gene calls are TRBV7-9 and TRBJ1-1; D remains ambiguous. The V gene lost 4 bases and the J gene lost 4 bases, with 10 bases spanning the gap. This CDR3 region has 13 residues. Germline CDR1 is SEHNR and CDR2 is FQNEAQ (reference sequence). The CDR3 sequence: CASSSSLGTEAFF. As DNA, the CDR3 is TGTGCCAGCAGCTCATCCTTGGGCACTGAAGCTTTCTTT. Based on the CDR3 plus reference TRBV7-9 and TRBJ1-1, the full variable domain is DTGVSQNPRHKITKRGQNVTFRCDPISEHNRLYWYRQTLGQGPEFLTYFQNEAQLEKSRLLSDRFSAERPKGSFSTLEIQRTEQGDSAMYLCASSSSLGTEAFFGQGTRLTVV.

This clonotype occurred many times. V and J are TRBV18 and TRBJ2-1; D gene ambiguous. The germline V and J ends were trimmed by 0 bases and 11 bases, with 14 bases remaining between them. The CDR3 runs 14 residues. CDR1 KGHSH and CDR2 LQKENI come from the germline V gene. CDR3 nucleotide sequence: TGTGCCAGCTCACCACCGGAGCAGCCCTTAAAGCAGTTCTTC. This gives the protein CASSPPEQPLKQFF.

This clonotype was detected only once. The rearrangement uses TRBV5-5 and TRBJ1-1; D not resolved. Trimming took 0 bases from V and 7 from J, leaving 4 bases between them. The CDR3 spans 11 residues. CDR1 and CDR2 (germline): SGHKS, YYEKEE (reference sequence). The CDR3 nucleotides are TGTGCCAGCAGCTTGGCACTTGAAGCTTTCTTT. Translated: CASSLALEAFF. Combining the CDR3 with reference TRBV5-5 and TRBJ1-1 gives the whole variable domain DAGVTQSPTHLIKTRGQQVTLRCSPISGHKSVSWYQQVLGQGPQFIFQYYEKEERGRGNFPDRFSARQFPNYSSELNVNALLLGDSALYLCASSLALEAFFGQGTRLTVV.

The chain is built from TRBV6-2 or TRBV6-3 and TRBJ2-6, with a tentative D call TRBD1 (5 bases). Trimming took off 7 bases at V and 0 bases at J, with 16 bases between the two ends. The CDR3 runs to 17 residues. Per the germline V gene, CDR1 is MNHEY and CDR2 is SVGEGT. The CDR3 coding sequence is TGTGCCAGCACCCGGCTACAGGTCCCCTCTGGGGCCAACGTCCTGACTTTC. The encoded protein is CASTRLQVPSGANVLTF.

There are many counts of this clonotype. This chain uses TRBV19 with TRBJ1-3; D perhaps matches TRBD1 (5 bases). V was trimmed by 8 bases and J by 0 bases, leaving 14 bases between them. Germline values: CDR1 LNHDA, CDR2 SQIVND (reference sequence). CDR3 size: 15 residues. The CDR3 spells CASRQGGISGNTIYF. The CDR3 DNA follows: TGTGCCAGTCGCCAGGGTGGAATCTCTGGAAACACCATATATTTT.

In this sample, this clonotype turned up once. V usage is TRBV6-2 or TRBV6-3 and J usage is TRBJ2-7, with D perhaps TRBD2 (5 bases). The CDR3 length is 13 residues. The germline V and J ends were trimmed by 4 bases and 3 bases, with 10 bases remaining between them. CDR1 and CDR2 (germline): MNHEY, SVGEGT. CDR3 nucleotides: TGTGCCAGCAGTTTCTCGGGGAACTACGAGCAGTACTTC. This gives the protein CASSFSGNYEQYF.

V and J are TRBV29-1 and TRBJ1-2; D is unclear. Germline V gene lookup returns CDR1 SQVTM and CDR2 ANQGSEA. The CDR3 runs to 13 residues. V dropped 4 bases and J dropped 1 base, with 10 bases sitting between them. The CDR3 loop reads CSVVARVNYGYTF. CDR3 coding DNA: TGCAGCGTTGTCGCAAGAGTTAACTATGGCTACACCTTC. Drawing the rest from reference TRBV29-1 and TRBJ1-2, the complete variable domain is SAVISQKPSRDICQRGTSLTIQCQVDSQVTMMFWYRQQPGQSLTLIATANQGSEATYESGFVIDKFPISRPNLTFSTLTVSNMSPEDSSIYLCSVVARVNYGYTFGSGTRLTVV.

The J gene is TRBJ1-1, the V gene TRBV29-1; 12 bases agree with TRBD1. The CDR3 sequence is 15 residues long. With 5 bases clipped from V and 1 base from J, the junction kept 5 bases outside the gene matches. CDR1 is SQVTM, CDR2 ANQGSEA, per germline. The CDR3 loop reads CSVTRDRGPNTEAFF. DNA of the CDR3: TGCAGCGTTACCCGGGACAGGGGGCCGAACACTGAAGCTTTCTTT.

The chain recombines TRBV7-6 with TRBJ2-7, with 11 bases identical to TRBD1. CDR1 is SGHVS, CDR2 FNYEAQ, per germline. V was pared by 4 bases and J by 0 bases, with 8 bases of the junction left unmatched. The CDR3 consists of 17 residues. CDR3 residues: CASSSRDRGFFSYEQYF. The CDR3 DNA follows: TGTGCCAGCAGCTCCCGGGACAGGGGGTTCTTCTCCTACGAGCAGTACTTC. Full variable domain (outside the CDR3, taken from reference TRBV7-6 and TRBJ2-7): GAGVSQSPRYKVTKRGQDVALRCDPISGHVSLYWYRQALGQGPEFLTYFNYEAQQDKSGLPNDRFSAERPEGSISTLTIQRTEQRDSAMYRCASSSRDRGFFSYEQYFGPGTRLTVT.

Many counts were recorded for this clonotype. The chain couples TRBV12-3 or TRBV12-4 to TRBJ2-5; 7 nucleotides match TRBD1. This CDR3 has 13 amino acids. The V and J ends lost 5 bases and 4 bases, in that order; junction bases with no gene match: 4. The CDR3 spells CASSLTGPETQYF. CDR3 sequence (DNA): TGTGCCAGCAGTCTGACAGGGCCAGAGACCCAGTACTTC.

The CDR3 loop is CASISRRDLAGEYTDTQYF. For the CDR3, the DNA is TGTGCCAGCATAAGCCGGCGAGATTTGGCGGGGGAATACACAGATACGCAGTATTTT. V is TRBV11-2 and J is TRBJ2-3; 7 nucleotides line up with TRBD2. Germline V gene data show CDR1 as SGHAT and CDR2 as FQNNGV. The V gene end was trimmed by 7 bases and the J gene end by 2 bases; junction bases not matched to a gene: 21. The CDR3 runs 19 residues. Based on the CDR3 plus reference TRBV11-2 and TRBJ2-3, the full variable domain is EAGVAQSPRYKIIEKRQSVAFWCNPISGHATLYWYQQILGQGPKLLIQFQNNGVVDDSQLPKDRFSAERLKGVDSTLKIQPAKLEDSAVYLCASISRRDLAGEYTDTQYFGPGTRLTVL.

The sample holds many counts of this clonotype. V usage is TRBV9 and J usage is TRBJ1-1; perhaps TRBD1 as D (6 bases). Per germline, CDR1 SGDLS and CDR2 YYNGEE. V lost 0 bases to trimming and J lost 1 base, with 10 bases between them. CDR3 size: 15 residues. The CDR3 DNA reads as TGTGCCAGCAGCGTAGGTGGCAGGGGGAACACTGAAGCTTTCTTT. It codes for CASSVGGRGNTEAFF.